This record looks at one T cell receptor beta chain sequence and its context. Its antigen remains unknown. This entry comes from a study of OX40 agonist ivuxolimab in advanced cancers. The overall study: Prior anti-PD-1, anti-PD-L1 or anti-CTLA-4 therapy did not bar entry, and approximately 43% had some.

Libraries were prepared by immunoSEQ multiplex PCR; TCRdb keeps only in-frame clonotypes and omits some of them. In the table there are under 30,000 clones, around three quarters of which are singletons. Whole-study results and caveats: Dosing at 0.1 to 3.0 mg/kg was accompanied by clonal expansion of CD4+ and CD8+ blood T cells by week 6. Expanded clones were, on average, more numerous in CD8+ T cells than in CD4+.

This clonotype originated in an adult with an advanced solid tumor such as melanoma, head and neck, liver or kidney cancer. Sequencing used CD4+ or CD8+ T cells sorted from blood, obtained in a trial of the OX40 agonist ivuxolimab.

The CDR3 reads CASSPRLAGAKSYEQYF. The CDR3, as DNA: TGTGCCAGCAGCCCCCGACTAGCGGGGGCCAAATCCTACGAGCAGTACTTC. The V gene is TRBV7-9, the J gene TRBJ2-7, with 12 bases matching TRBD2. Germline CDR1 is SEHNR and CDR2 is FQNEAQ (reference sequence). The CDR3 is 17 residues long. Trimming took 5 bases from V and 1 from J; bases not matched to a gene: 9. Filled out from reference TRBV7-9 and TRBJ2-7, the complete variable domain reads DTGVSQNPRHKITKRGQNVTFRCDPISEHNRLYWYRQTLGQGPEFLTYFQNEAQLEKSRLLSDRFSAERPKGSFSTLEIQRTEQGDSAMYLCASSPRLAGAKSYEQYFGPGTRLTVT.